This TCR beta chain emerged from a study of blood T cell repertoires in COVID-19. How the authors handled the data: Counts of nucleated cells, estimated from reference gene primer amplification, were obtained. Produced via immunoSEQ multiplex PCR; TCRdb's table is partial and in-frame only. V and J calls and clone size follow that table, whereas D and trimming were derived from the DNA. The sample holds 65,000 to 90,000 clones; approximately 90% are singletons and the top ten take roughly 6%. This CDR3 comprises 12 residues. Trimming at V came to 4 bases and at J to 13 bases, leaving 4 bases not matched to a gene. Germline CDR1 reads MNHEY; CDR2 reads SVGEGT.

This receptor was obtained from a human donor in a cohort sampled during active COVID-19. The sample consisted of peripheral blood. The rearrangement joins TRBV6-2 or TRBV6-3 to TRBJ2-7; 13 nucleotides align to TRBD2. As DNA, the CDR3 is TGTGCCAGCAGTTCCCCGGGACTAGCGGGATACTTC. It yields the protein CASSSPGLAGYF.